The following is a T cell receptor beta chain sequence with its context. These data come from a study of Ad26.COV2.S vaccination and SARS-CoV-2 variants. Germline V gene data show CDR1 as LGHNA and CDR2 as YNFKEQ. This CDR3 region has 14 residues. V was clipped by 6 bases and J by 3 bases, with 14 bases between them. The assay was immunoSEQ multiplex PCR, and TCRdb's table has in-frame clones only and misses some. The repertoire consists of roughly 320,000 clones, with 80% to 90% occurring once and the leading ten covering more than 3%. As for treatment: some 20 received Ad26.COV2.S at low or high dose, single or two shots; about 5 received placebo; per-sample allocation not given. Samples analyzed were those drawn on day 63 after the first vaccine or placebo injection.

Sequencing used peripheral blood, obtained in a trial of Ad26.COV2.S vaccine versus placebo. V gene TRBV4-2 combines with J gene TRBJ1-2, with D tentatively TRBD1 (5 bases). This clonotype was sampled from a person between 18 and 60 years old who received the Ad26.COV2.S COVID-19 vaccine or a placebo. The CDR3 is CASRDLQGDYGYTF. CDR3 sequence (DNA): TGTGCCAGCAGGGACTTGCAGGGTGACTATGGCTACACCTTC.